Presented here are 5 T cell receptor beta chains from one specimen sequenced in a study of radiotherapy plus CTLA-4 blockade in lung cancer. Assay: immunoSEQ multiplex PCR; the TCRdb copy retains only in-frame clones and omits some. The sample contains over 85,000 clones, around 88% of which appear only once. The sample consisted of peripheral blood, taken from a patient treated with radiotherapy plus ipilimumab. These TCRs come from a human donor with non-small cell lung cancer that progressed on radiotherapy plus ipilimumab.

This clone was seen a few times. CDR3 protein: CASSLVPSEQYF. The DNA for the CDR3 is TGTGCCAGCAGCTTAGTGCCTAGCGAGCAGTACTTC. This sequence joins TRBV11-3 and TRBJ2-7; the D is unclear. Trimming shortened V by 1 base and J by 6 bases, and 7 bases separated the two germline ends. Per the germline V gene, CDR1 is SGHNT and CDR2 is YENEEA. The CDR3 is 12 residues long.

The chain recombines TRBV18 with TRBJ2-3, with TRBD1 matching 8 bases. CDR3 length: 14 residues. V shed 6 bases, J shed 3 bases, and the junction held 5 bases outside the gene matches. In germline, CDR1 is KGHSH, CDR2 LQKENI. CDR3 in DNA: TGTGCCAGCTCCCCAGGGGGCGGGACAGATACGCAGTATTTT. This gives the protein CASSPGGGTDTQYF.

This chain connects TRBV2 to TRBJ2-7; 7 bases are a match to TRBD1. Unmatched junction bases numbered 9, after V lost 3 bases and J lost 4 bases. This CDR3 comprises 15 residues. Germline lookup yields CDR1 SNHLY and CDR2 FYNNEI. CDR3 protein: CASSEEQGFVYEQYF. The DNA for the CDR3 is TGTGCCAGCAGTGAGGAACAGGGGTTTGTATACGAGCAGTACTTC.

With regard to this clone: Other DNA sequences in this sample translate to the same CDR3. The V call is TRBV18, the J call TRBJ2-7; D tentatively fits TRBD1 or TRBD2 (5 bases each). From germline, CDR1 is KGHSH and CDR2 LQKENI. Trimming left V 2 bases short and J 6 bases short, with 11 bases between. The length of the CDR3 is 13 residues. The CDR3 DNA follows: TGTGCCAGCTCACCAAGGGACGAAGCCGAGCAGTACTTC. It encodes CASSPRDEAEQYF.

J is TRBJ2-1 and V is TRBV18; tentatively, D is TRBD1 or TRBD2 (5 bases each). The germline gives CDR1 KGHSH, CDR2 LQKENI. The length of the CDR3 is 16 residues. V dropped 4 bases and J dropped 7 bases, with 20 bases sitting between them. The CDR3 protein is CASSQHPGRSTNEQFF. In DNA form, the CDR3 reads TGTGCCAGCTCACAACATCCGGGACGGTCAACGAATGAGCAGTTCTTC.